This T cell receptor beta chain was profiled in a study of blood T cell repertoires in COVID-19. Study in general: The study drew acute and convalescent COVID-19 samples from the United States, Italy and Spain. PBMCs, B-cell-depleted T cells, or T cells were the source of the cDNA or gDNA that made up the material.

This CDR3 contains 15 residues. Germline V gene lookup returns CDR1 MNHNS and CDR2 SASEGT. J gave up 4 bases and V 0 bases, and 6 bases lay outside the gene matches. Original handling: Reference gene primer amplification gave nucleated cell count estimates. Data came from immunoSEQ multiplex PCR; TCRdb stores just in-frame clones and leaves some out. The DNA was the basis for D and trimming; V, J and clone size are from that table. The sample has about 230,000 clones; around 82% are singletons. The receptor was derived from a man in his forties or fifties with active or convalescent COVID-19. The chain combines TRBV6-1 with TRBJ2-7, with 7 bases that match TRBD1. Material for sequencing was peripheral blood. CDR3: CASSEATGAPYEQYF. The CDR3, as DNA: TGTGCCAGCAGTGAAGCCACAGGGGCCCCTTACGAGCAGTACTTC.